A single sample gave rise to the 25 T cell receptor beta chains below, sequenced in a study of Graves' ophthalmopathy and Graves' hyperthyroidism. As the template, RNA transcripts were used to amplify TCR beta CDR3 regions. A first-round RT-PCR used HTBI primers, followed by a second-round multiplex PCR. MiXCR, applied by TCRdb to the multiplex PCR reads, yields one record per CDR3 protein. This repertoire shows 400,000 or so distinct CDR3 sequences, just over 15% found once; its top ten account for about 7%. Sequencing was performed on peripheral blood. These receptors came from a woman aged 18-29 years with stable Graves' hyperthyroidism.

This clonotype has a count of ten or more. The CDR3 spells CASSRDLGAYEQYF. DNA of the CDR3: TGTGCCAGCAGCAGGGACCTAGGGGCCTACGAGCAGTACTTC. J is TRBJ2-7 and V is TRBV7-9, with D possibly called TRBD1 or TRBD2 (5 bases each). Germline CDR1 SEHNR, CDR2 FQNEAQ (reference sequence). V was shortened by 5 bases and J by 2 bases, with 13 bases between the two germline ends. CDR3 length equals 14 residues.

V and J are TRBV29-1 and TRBJ2-5, with TRBD2 matching 8 bases. V was clipped by 4 bases and J by 5 bases; unmatched bases: 15. The CDR3 contains 16 residues. Germline V gene lookup returns CDR1 SQVTM and CDR2 ANQGSEA. CDR3: CSVGGRGGTSVETQYF. CDR3 coding DNA: TGCAGCGTTGGGGGACGCGGGGGGACTTCAGTGGAGACCCAGTACTTC.

On this clonotype: A much more abundant neighbour one base away suggests this may be a read error. The chain carries TRBV20-1 and TRBJ2-5; 10 positions match TRBD2. The CDR3 length is 16 residues. In germline, CDR1 is DFQATT, CDR2 SNEGSKA (reference sequence). The CDR3 DNA reads TGCAGTGCCCTCACCCTAGCGGGGGCCCACCAAGAGACCCTGTACTTC. This encodes CSALTLAGAHQETLYF.

This clonotype was seen many times. V gene TRBV10-3 combines with J gene TRBJ1-2; a weak D match, TRBD1 (5 bases). The CDR3 sequence is 16 residues long. Germline values: CDR1 ENHRY, CDR2 SYGVKD. V lost 4 bases and J 0 bases, leaving 15 bases between the germline ends. CDR3 nucleotides: TGTGCCATCAGTGGGACAAAGGCTACGTCTAACTATGGCTACACCTTC. Translation: CAISGTKATSNYGYTF.

With regard to this clonotype: A read error is possible here, since a much larger clone lies one base away. Here the CDR3 reads CASKRDSEGNQPQHF. The DNA of the CDR3 is TGTGCCAGCAAACGGGACAGTGAAGGAAATCAGCCCCAGCATTTT. The chain joins TRBV6-1 to TRBJ1-5, with 7 bases fitting TRBD1. Germline V gene lookup returns CDR1 MNHNS and CDR2 SASEGT. The CDR3 is 15 residues long. The ends lost 7 bases at V and 4 bases at J; junction bases unmatched: 10.

This clonotype has ten or more counts. The chain combines TRBV7-9 with TRBJ2-7; D is possibly TRBD1 (6 bases). The germline V gene has CDR1 SEHNR and CDR2 FQNEAQ (reference sequence). CDR3 length: 12 residues. V lost 6 bases to trimming and J lost 6 bases, with 12 bases between them. CDR3: CASREGQFEQYF. CDR3 coding DNA: TGTGCCAGCAGAGAAGGACAGTTCGAGCAGTACTTC.

In its sample, this clonotype was seen a few times. Since a much larger clone is just one base distant, this may be a read error. V gene TRBV7-2 combines with J gene TRBJ1-1, with D possibly TRBD1 on 6 matching bases. Germline CDR1 SGHTA, CDR2 FQGNSA. This CDR3 region has 13 residues. The CDR3 bases are TGTGCCAGCAGGAGCAGGGGAAGGACTGAAGCTTGCTTT. This gives the protein CASRSRGRTEACF.

This clonotype was seen more than once but under ten times. The CDR3 nucleotides are TGTGCCAGCAGCTTTTTGGAGCAGCCCCAGCATTTT. Residues: CASSFLEQPQHF. V gene TRBV7-9 combines with J gene TRBJ1-5; D is unresolved. Per germline, CDR1 SEHNR and CDR2 FQNEAQ (reference sequence). This CDR3 has 12 amino acids. V was clipped by 3 bases and J by 7 bases, with 7 bases between them.

This clonotype occurred many times. The J gene is TRBJ2-5, the V gene TRBV6-2 or TRBV6-3; 8 bases map to TRBD2. This CDR3 region has 17 residues. J gave up 2 bases and V 6 bases, and 14 bases lay outside the gene matches. Germline V CDR1 and CDR2: MNHEY, SVGEGT. In DNA form, the CDR3 reads TGTGCCAGCAGCCTAGGAGCGCGGGGGGCGTTACAAGAGACCCAGTACTTC. Translating it yields CASSLGARGALQETQYF.

This clonotype was observed a handful of times. The chain has TRBV12-3 or TRBV12-4 and TRBJ1-5; TRBD1 might be the D (5 bases). CDR3 size: 14 residues. Trimming cost V 5 bases and J 8 bases, with 16 bases left between them. CDR3 protein: CASSHTGPAKPQHF. CDR3 in DNA: TGTGCCAGCAGTCATACAGGCCCTGCAAAGCCCCAGCATTTT.

This clonotype was seen repeatedly, ten times or more. J is TRBJ2-7 and V is TRBV7-2; D gene unclear. Germline V lookup: CDR1 SGHTA, CDR2 FQGNSA. Trimming pared 1 base from V and 2 bases from J, leaving 12 bases between. This CDR3 is 15 amino acids long. The CDR3 DNA reads as TGTGCCAGCAGCTTAGTACTCGGACCAGCCTACGAGCAGTACTTC. As protein: CASSLVLGPAYEQYF.

This clonotype was observed at least ten times. This chain uses TRBV20-1 with TRBJ2-7; TRBD1 matches 7 bases. The CDR3 length is 13 residues. CDR1 is DFQATT, CDR2 SNEGSKA, per germline (reference sequence). V gave up 5 bases and J gave up 2 bases; unmatched junction bases: 6. CDR3 residues: CSAASDRTYEQYF. The CDR3 bases are TGCAGTGCTGCCTCGGACAGGACCTACGAGCAGTACTTC.

This clonotype occurred many times. This chain joins TRBV28 and TRBJ1-5, with unresolved D. Trimming shortened V by 2 bases and J by 4 bases, and 9 bases separated the two germline ends. There are 14 residues in the CDR3. Germline CDR1 is MDHEN and CDR2 is SYDVKM. CDR3 nucleotides: TGTGCCAGCAGTTTAGGGGTTAGGAATCAGCCCCAGCATTTT. Protein: CASSLGVRNQPQHF. Combining the CDR3 with reference TRBV28 and TRBJ1-5 gives the whole variable domain DVKVTQSSRYLVKRTGEKVFLECVQDMDHENMFWYRQDPGLGLRLIYFSYDVKMKEKGDIPEGYSVSREKKERFSLILESASTNQTSMYLCASSLGVRNQPQHFGDGTRLSIL.

This clonotype was observed many times. The chain joins TRBV11-3 to TRBJ2-7; D is uncertain. Trimming cost V 4 bases and J 2 bases, with 18 bases left between them. The length of the CDR3 is 16 residues. Germline-derived CDR1 and CDR2 are SGHNT and YENEEA. The CDR3 coding sequence is TGTGCCAGCAGCTACAACGGGCAGGTAATAACCTACGAGCAGTACTTC. Encoded protein: CASSYNGQVITYEQYF.

Comments on this clonotype: This may be a read error: a much more frequent sequence differs by one nucleotide. The rearrangement uses TRBV27 and TRBJ1-5; 7 bases are shared with TRBD1. The CDR3 is 14 amino acids. Germline loops: CDR1 MNHEY, CDR2 SMNVEV (reference sequence). The CDR3 is CAISQRRGDQPQHF. As DNA, the CDR3 is TGTGCCATCAGTCAGCGCAGGGGGGATCAGCCCCAGCATTTT.

This chain joins TRBV5-6 and TRBJ1-1, with D unclear. V lost 4 bases to trimming and J lost 1 base, with 14 bases between them. The CDR3 is 15 amino acids. CDR1 and CDR2 (germline): SGHDT, YYEEEE. In DNA form, the CDR3 reads TGTGCCAGCAGCGGTTCCGGGATCCCGAACACTGAAGCTTTCTTT. Translating gives CASSGSGIPNTEAFF.

As to this clonotype: No conserved phenylalanine or tryptophan is present at the end of the CDR3, so a read error is the likely explanation. The V call is TRBV2, the J call TRBJ1-2; D gene unclear. V dropped 2 bases and J dropped 3 bases, with 7 bases sitting between them. The CDR3 is 13 amino acids. The germline V gene encodes CDR1 SNHLY and CDR2 FYNNEI. In DNA, the CDR3 is TGTGCCAGCAGTGAATCGACTTACTATGGCTACACCTAC. It yields the protein CASSESTYYGYTY.

This clonotype has a count of ten or more. The chain carries TRBV12-3 or TRBV12-4 and TRBJ1-1; maybe TRBD1 (6 bases). The CDR3 covers 17 residues. The ends were cut back, 2 bases at V and 5 bases at J, with 21 bases in the middle. The CDR3 sequence is CASSLRALGGRGTEAFF. The CDR3 DNA reads as TGTGCCAGCAGTTTAAGGGCACTGGGGGGGCGGGGAACTGAAGCTTTCTTT.

This clonotype was seen many times. The chain employs TRBV11-2 and TRBJ2-5, with TRBD1 as a possible D gene (5 bases). There are 15 residues in the CDR3. CDR1 SGHAT and CDR2 FQNNGV come from the germline V gene. V lost 1 base and J lost 2, with 11 bases in between. The CDR3 region is CASSLAQGGQETQYF. The CDR3, as DNA: TGTGCCAGCAGCTTAGCTCAGGGTGGACAAGAGACCCAGTACTTC. The full variable domain, with the rest looked up from reference TRBV11-2 and TRBJ2-5, is EAGVAQSPRYKIIEKRQSVAFWCNPISGHATLYWYQQILGQGPKLLIQFQNNGVVDDSQLPKDRFSAERLKGVDSTLKIQPAKLEDSAVYLCASSLAQGGQETQYFGPGTRLLVL.

This clonotype was detected many times. The genes are TRBV24-1 and TRBJ1-2, with 8 bases aligning to TRBD1. This CDR3 contains 14 residues. CDR1 is KGHDR, CDR2 SFDVKD, per germline. V dropped 4 bases and J dropped 8; count of bases not matched to a gene: 8. This CDR3 is CATSDPRGPRGYTF. CDR3 DNA sequence: TGTGCCACCAGTGACCCCAGGGGGCCGCGGGGCTACACCTTC.

The chain is built from TRBV6-1 and TRBJ1-2, with D possibly TRBD1 on 6 matching bases. The CDR3 is 15 residues long. Germline V gene lookup returns CDR1 MNHNS and CDR2 SASEGT. V was pared by 2 bases and J by 4 bases, with 14 bases between. DNA for the CDR3: TGTGCCAGCAGTGAAACCGGACAGACTTCCTATGGCTACACCTTC. This codes for CASSETGQTSYGYTF.

V and J are TRBV11-1 and TRBJ1-3; D might be TRBD1 (6 bases). Between the trimmed V and J ends, which lost 3 bases and 4 bases, there was a span of 16 bases. This CDR3 region has 16 residues. Germline V gene sequence: CDR1 SGHAT, CDR2 FQDESV (reference sequence). CDR3 amino acids: CASSLSLPGAGNTIYF. The CDR3 DNA follows: TGTGCCAGCAGCTTGTCGTTGCCGGGGGCCGGAAACACCATATATTTT.

In its sample, this clonotype was seen many times. Written as DNA, the CDR3 is TGTGCCAGCAGTGAAGGGACAGACTATGGCTACACCTTC. Protein: CASSEGTDYGYTF. V gene TRBV2 combines with J gene TRBJ1-2; D might be TRBD1 (6 bases). Looked up from germline, CDR1 is SNHLY and CDR2 is FYNNEI. Trimming stripped 1 base from V and 3 bases from J, with 6 bases between. The CDR3 consists of 13 residues.

This clonotype was recorded only once. It is likely a read error, because the conserved phenylalanine at the end of the CDR3 is missing. The chain combines TRBV27 with TRBJ1-1, with TRBD1 matching 10 bases. Germline V gene sequence: CDR1 MNHEY, CDR2 SMNVEV (reference sequence). J was trimmed by 5 bases and V by 6 bases; bases with no gene match: 6. This CDR3 has 14 residues. In nucleotides, the CDR3 is TGTGCCAGCAGCCCGGACAGGGGGAGGACTGAAGCTTTCTTG. Protein product: CASSPDRGRTEAFL.

In its sample, this clonotype was seen many times. The rearrangement links TRBV7-2 to TRBJ1-2, with D uncertain. Germline values: CDR1 SGHTA, CDR2 FQGNSA. The CDR3 is 13 amino acids. Deletions cut 5 bases from V and 5 bases from J, with 12 bases between. CDR3: CASSDRTWYGYTF. The CDR3 DNA reads as TGTGCCAGCAGCGATCGGACCTGGTATGGCTACACCTTC.